Included here is one TCR beta chain sequence, with context. Its antigen is still unknown. Whether given at about 4 or about 12 weeks, second doses were pooled. This sample stems from a study of T cell responses to AZD1222 COVID-19 vaccine. Sequenced by immunoSEQ multiplex PCR; TCRdb stores in-frame clones only, minus some. The sample holds around 96,000 clones, approximately 90% seen once. Study results and limitations: Repertoire samples came only from after the peak T cell response. The breadth and depth of Spike-specific TCRs increased once two AZD1222 doses had been given. A mostly white British donor set with more females was recruited, and clonal diversity was possibly underestimated.

The CDR3 runs to 17 residues. Germline V CDR1 and CDR2: LNHNV, YYDKDF (reference sequence). The V and J ends lost 5 bases and 2 bases respectively, with 21 bases between them. The chain combines TRBV15 with TRBJ1-2, with D possibly being TRBD1 (5 bases). The clonotype originates from an adult who received the AZD1222 COVID-19 vaccine. This specimen was peripheral blood, taken 28 days after the second AZD1222 dose. The CDR3 nucleotides read TGTGCCACCAGCTCCCTGGAGGTTGGCAAGGGGAACTATGGCTACACCTTC. It yields the protein CATSSLEVGKGNYGYTF.